This TCR beta chain was sequenced in a study of blood T cell repertoires in COVID-19 (TCRdb year 2020). In terms of the full investigation: Collaborator samples came from the United States, Italy and Spain and covered acute and convalescent phases of COVID-19. The samples were drawn from the first 160 participants of the ongoing ImmuneRACE study and from more than 1,000 subjects provided by 6 global collaborators. The repertoires were made available in a free public database intended to serve as a resource for research on the immune response to SARS-CoV-2. Sample metadata almost always included a de-identified subject ID, COVID-19 status, age in years and sex. The material from the prospective study consisted of cDNA or gDNA derived from T cells, B-cell-depleted T cells, or PBMCs. Subjects who had been exposed to COVID-19, were actively infected with it, or had recovered from it provided the deeply sampled blood TCRbeta repertoires that made up the dataset. HLA class I and class II types, where available, came from metadata supplied by the sample provider rather than from assay-based typing. The paper's findings and limits, for the study overall: How much clinical and demographic metadata was included differed by source and by participant, and the metadata was provided uncurated.

TCRbeta CDR3 regions were amplified from genomic DNA by means of the immunoSEQ Assay, a bias-controlled multiplex PCR. On the study's bioinformatics: Within the assay, amplification of reference gene primers was used to estimate how many nucleated cells each sample contained. To quantify the absolute abundance of each unique TCRbeta CDR3 rearrangement, sequence reads were collapsed and filtered. For each sample, productive Simpson clonality was calculated as the square root of Simpson's diversity index across productive rearrangements. As stored in TCRdb, this immuneACCESS dataset retains in-frame rearrangements with V and J assigned. A fraction of the clones does not appear; measured against another copy, unresolved V genes explain less than half of the discrepancy, and the remainder lacks a known reason. V, J and clone size are those of that table, while D and trimming were read from the DNA. This sample holds 170,000 or so clones; over 80% were observed only once. Less than 3.5% of the sample is taken by the ten largest.

Deletion took 4 bases off V and 4 bases off J, with a span of 9 bases between the germline ends. CDR1 is given as SGHRS and CDR2 as YFSETQ, both from the germline V gene. The CDR3 runs 13 residues from the cysteine to the phenylalanine. The only DNA kept is the CDR3, 39 bases in frame from the first base. Turning to this clone: The antigen it recognizes is unknown. Per-base qualities were not stored, and no clone one base away is much larger. This sample includes further DNA sequences coding for the same CDR3.

The collaborating institutions used their own protocols to collect whole blood in K2EDTA tubes. For TCRbeta analysis, collaborators shipped samples as frozen whole blood, isolated PBMCs, or DNA extracted from either of those sample types. The chain is assembled from TRBV5-1 and TRBJ1-3, and TRBD1 may be the D gene, going by 6 matching bases. The sequenced material came from peripheral blood. The clonotype originates from a woman aged 60-75 years with acute or convalescent COVID-19. The DNA sequence is given as TGCGCCAGCAGCCAGGGGTCCGGAAACACCATATATTTT. It translates to CASSQGSGNTIYF. With the rest looked up from the reference TRBV5-1 and TRBJ1-3 genes rather than sequenced, the full variable domain is KAGVTQTPRYLIKTRGQQVTLSCSPISGHRSVSWYQQTPGQGLQFLFEYFSETQRNKGNFPGRFSGRQFSNSRSEMNVSTLELGDSALYLCASSQGSGNTIYFGEGSWLTVV.